These 27 T cell receptor beta chains were sequenced from one sample in a study of blood T cell repertoires in COVID-19. Profiling relied on immunoSEQ multiplex PCR, and the TCRdb table lists in-frame clones only, not all of them. The table has more than 50,000 clones, 85% to 90% seen once. What was sequenced was peripheral blood. All receptors come from a man aged 60-69 years with active COVID-19.

The chain couples TRBV10-3 to TRBJ2-1; 10 bases agree with TRBD2. With 4 bases clipped from V and 7 bases from J, the junction kept 7 bases outside the gene matches. The V gene's germline CDR1 is ENHRY and CDR2 SYGVKD. CDR3 size: 15 residues. CDR3 in amino acids: CAISGEAGGYNEQFF. DNA of the CDR3: TGTGCCATCAGTGGAGAAGCGGGAGGGTATAATGAGCAGTTCTTC.

The chain employs TRBV4-3 and TRBJ2-1; D might be TRBD2 (5 bases). This CDR3 is built from 13 residues. Germline V gives CDR1 LGHNA, CDR2 YSLEER. The V end lost 4 bases, the J end lost 8 bases, and 12 bases lay between the germline ends. Written as DNA, the CDR3 is TGCGCCAGCAGCCCAAGGCGGGCCGATGAGCAGTTCTTC. This sequence encodes CASSPRRADEQFF.

The chain has TRBV19 and TRBJ2-1; TRBD2 might be the D (6 bases). Germline CDR1 LNHDA, CDR2 SQIVND (reference sequence). The germline V and J ends were trimmed by 3 bases and 13 bases, with 19 bases remaining between them. The CDR3 runs 14 residues. In DNA form, the CDR3 reads TGTGCCAGTAGTATGGATCCTTGGGGGGAGGTACAGTTCTTC. Its translation: CASSMDPWGEVQFF.

The rearrangement uses TRBV9 and TRBJ1-2; D is unresolved. Looked up from germline, CDR1 is SGDLS and CDR2 is YYNGEE. The CDR3 extends over 16 amino acids. Trimming shortened V by 2 bases and J by 8 bases, and 22 bases separated the two germline ends. The CDR3 reads CASSVPPDGGLRGYTF. DNA for the CDR3: TGTGCCAGCAGCGTTCCCCCCGACGGCGGCTTGCGGGGCTACACCTTC.

This clone was detected ten times or more. The CDR3 reads CASSLTTGDTEAFF. Here the CDR3 DNA reads TGTGCCAGCAGCTTAACCACAGGGGACACTGAAGCTTTCTTT. The chain recombines TRBV7-6 with TRBJ1-1, with 7 bases fitting TRBD1. Trimming at V came to 2 bases and at J to 3 bases, leaving 3 bases not matched to a gene. The V gene's germline CDR1 is SGHVS and CDR2 FNYEAQ. CDR3 length: 14 residues.

The V call is TRBV7-9, the J call TRBJ2-7; D unclear. There are 14 residues in the CDR3. Germline-derived CDR1 and CDR2 are SEHNR and FQNEAQ (reference sequence). Trimming took off 2 bases at V and 5 bases at J, with 13 bases between the two ends. As DNA, the CDR3 is TGTGCCAGCAGCTTAAGCGTGGCAGCCGACGAGCAGTACTTC. It yields the protein CASSLSVAADEQYF.

V gene TRBV12-5 combines with J gene TRBJ2-3; the match to TRBD1 covers 7 bases. This CDR3 spans 13 amino acids. In germline, CDR1 is LGHNT, CDR2 FRNRAP. V shed 7 bases, J shed 1 base, and the junction held 2 bases outside the gene matches. Here the CDR3 DNA reads TGTGCTAGTGACCAGGGGGGCACAGATACGCAGTATTTT. The encoded protein is CASDQGGTDTQYF.

The rearrangement uses TRBV4-1 and TRBJ2-3; D not certain. Germline V lookup: CDR1 MGHRA, CDR2 YSYEKL. The ends were cut back, 3 bases at V and 1 base at J, with 11 bases in the middle. The CDR3 runs to 15 residues. CDR3 DNA: TGCGCCAGCAGCCATACACAGTCCGGCACAGATACGCAGTATTTT. It translates to CASSHTQSGTDTQYF.

V gene TRBV7-6 combines with J gene TRBJ2-7, with 10 bases lining up with TRBD1. Germline assignment: CDR1 SGHVS and CDR2 FNYEAQ. The CDR3 covers 17 residues. With V trimmed by 5 bases and J by 2 bases, 12 bases remained unmatched. The CDR3 coding sequence is TGTGCCAGCAGCCCACCGGGACAGGGGAGGAATGCCTACGAGCAGTACTTC. It yields the protein CASSPPGQGRNAYEQYF.

This sequence joins TRBV9 and TRBJ1-2, with D possibly TRBD1 on 6 matching bases. Between the trimmed V and J ends, which lost 4 bases and 3 bases, there was a span of 16 bases. In germline, CDR1 is SGDLS, CDR2 YYNGEE. The CDR3 totals 15 residues. The CDR3: CASSPDGGVYYGYTF. In DNA, the CDR3 is TGTGCCAGCAGCCCAGATGGGGGCGTCTACTATGGCTACACCTTC.

With regard to this clone: This same CDR3 is encoded by further DNA sequences in the sample. V is TRBV4-1 and J is TRBJ2-2; TRBD2 matches at 7 bases. The CDR3 has 16 residues. Trimming removed 1 base from V and 0 bases from J; junction bases left unmatched: 2. Germline CDR1 MGHRA, CDR2 YSYEKL. CDR3 coding DNA: TGCGCCAGCAGCCAAGGGGCGGGAGCGAACACCGGGGAGCTGTTTTTT. It codes for CASSQGAGANTGELFF.

The rearrangement uses TRBV24-1 and TRBJ2-1; 9 bases agree with TRBD2. The ends lost 3 bases at V and 9 bases at J; junction bases unmatched: 8. Germline CDR1 reads KGHDR; CDR2 reads SFDVKD. The CDR3 contains 15 residues. The CDR3 is CATSDVSGSFSEQFF. The CDR3 region has the DNA TGTGCCACCAGTGATGTTAGCGGGAGTTTCAGTGAGCAGTTCTTC.

The V and J genes are TRBV7-9 and TRBJ1-1, with a tentative D call TRBD1 (6 bases). Germline V gene data show CDR1 as SEHNR and CDR2 as FQNEAQ (reference sequence). V was shortened by 5 bases and J by 8 bases, with 12 bases between the two germline ends. This CDR3 comprises 12 residues. This chain's CDR3 is CASSLQGAEAFF. The CDR3 DNA sequence: TGTGCCAGCAGCCTACAGGGCGCCGAAGCTTTCTTT.

The V call is TRBV4-1, the J call TRBJ1-2, with D perhaps matching TRBD1 (5 bases). V shed 0 bases and J shed 8 bases, with 13 bases lying between them. This CDR3 has 14 amino acids. Germline CDR1 is MGHRA and CDR2 is YSYEKL. The CDR3 region is CASSQESQGAGYTF. The DNA of the CDR3 is TGCGCCAGCAGCCAAGAAAGCCAGGGTGCGGGCTACACCTTC.

Only a few counts were recorded for this clone. The rearrangement joins TRBV6-1 to TRBJ1-6; tentative D call: TRBD1 (6 bases). The CDR3 is made up of 15 amino acids. Germline loops: CDR1 MNHNS, CDR2 SASEGT. The V end lost 3 bases, the J end lost 2 bases, and 8 bases lay between the germline ends. The DNA of the CDR3 is TGTGCCAGCAGTGACACAGGGACCTATAATTCACCCCTCCACTTT. Amino acids: CASSDTGTYNSPLHF.

The V call is TRBV12-3 or TRBV12-4, the J call TRBJ1-5; D gene unclear. The ends were cut back, 5 bases at V and 1 base at J, with 6 bases in the middle. This CDR3 spans 13 amino acids. CDR3 region: CASSRRSNQPQHF. The CDR3 nucleotides are TGTGCCAGCAGTCGCCGGAGCAATCAGCCCCAGCATTTT.

The genes are TRBV28 and TRBJ1-5; D is unclear. Germline-derived CDR1 and CDR2 are MDHEN and SYDVKM. CDR3 size: 18 residues. V was cut by 2 bases and J by 0 bases, with 17 bases left in between. This CDR3 reads CASSLTLENEGSNQPQHF. For the CDR3, the DNA is TGTGCCAGCAGTTTAACTCTTGAGAATGAGGGTAGCAATCAGCCCCAGCATTTT.

The V gene is TRBV6-5, the J gene TRBJ2-7, with TRBD1 matching over 10 bases. Looked up from germline, CDR1 is MNHEY and CDR2 is SVGAGI. V was pared by 2 bases and J by 3 bases, with 4 bases of the junction left unmatched. The CDR3 has 15 amino acids. CDR3 DNA sequence: TGTGCCAGCAGTTACCGCGGACAGGGGGTCTACGAGCAGTACTTC. Protein sequence: CASSYRGQGVYEQYF.

The V gene is TRBV28, the J gene TRBJ2-3; possibly TRBD2 for D (6 bases). The CDR3 has 17 residues. Germline CDR1 and CDR2: MDHEN and SYDVKM. V lost 4 bases and J lost 0, with 17 bases in between. The CDR3 protein is CASSSTISGPSTDTQYF. The DNA for the CDR3 is TGTGCCAGCAGTTCGACAATAAGCGGGCCAAGCACAGATACGCAGTATTTT.

The rearrangement joins TRBV10-2 to TRBJ1-5; TRBD1 agrees at 8 bases. CDR1 is WSHSY, CDR2 SAAADI, per germline. The CDR3 runs to 14 residues. Losses at the gene ends were 6 bases for V and 6 bases for J; bases not matched to a gene: 7. The CDR3 spells CASSEQGAVQPQHF. CDR3 sequence (DNA): TGCGCCAGCAGCGAGCAGGGGGCGGTTCAGCCCCAGCATTTT.

The rearrangement links TRBV30 to TRBJ2-5; 13 bases are shared with TRBD2. CDR1 is GTSNPN and CDR2 is SVGIG in the germline V gene (reference sequence). This CDR3 is 15 amino acids long. With V trimmed by 1 base and J by 2 bases, 1 base remained unmatched. DNA of the CDR3: TGTGCCTGGAGTGAGGGACTAGCGGGACAAGAGACCCAGTACTTC. Protein sequence: CAWSEGLAGQETQYF.

The chain links TRBV6-5 to TRBJ1-4; 10 nucleotides match TRBD1. This CDR3 comprises 15 residues. Germline values: CDR1 MNHEY, CDR2 SVGAGI. Germline trimming cut 5 bases from V and 5 bases from J; bases unmatched to any gene: 5. This CDR3 reads CASSLDRGANEKLFF. The DNA for the CDR3 is TGTGCCAGCAGTCTGGACAGGGGGGCAAATGAAAAACTGTTTTTT.

The rearrangement uses TRBV6-5 and TRBJ2-3; 12 nucleotides match TRBD1. The J segment lost 6 bases and the V segment lost 5 bases, leaving 6 bases of the junction unmatched. The germline CDR1 and CDR2 sequences are MNHEY and SVGAGI. The CDR3 is 15 residues long. Written as DNA, the CDR3 is TGTGCCAGCAGTCCCGGGACAGGGGGCTGGGATACGCAGTATTTT. It specifies CASSPGTGGWDTQYF.

V and J are TRBV27 and TRBJ1-1; D remains ambiguous. The CDR3 contains 15 residues. The germline gives CDR1 MNHEY, CDR2 SMNVEV (reference sequence). Trimming removed 5 bases at V and 5 bases at J, with 18 bases between. Written as DNA, the CDR3 is TGTGCCAGCAGTCCAAAGACAATCTTTGGGACTGAAGCTTTCTTT. Translation gives CASSPKTIFGTEAFF.

This chain links TRBV11-2 with TRBJ2-1; 7 bases fit TRBD1. V gave up 7 bases and J gave up 8 bases; unmatched junction bases: 11. There are 14 residues in the CDR3. Germline loops: CDR1 SGHAT, CDR2 FQNNGV. The CDR3 is CASTATGPRDEQFF. CDR3 bases: TGTGCCAGCACCGCGACAGGGCCGCGTGATGAGCAGTTCTTC.

The chain couples TRBV7-9 to TRBJ2-2, with TRBD1 identical over 10 bases. V dropped 3 bases and J dropped 1; count of bases not matched to a gene: 5. CDR3 length: 17 amino acids. CDR1 is SEHNR, CDR2 FQNEAQ, per germline (reference sequence). In nucleotides, the CDR3 is TGTGCCAGCAGCTTCGATCGGACAGGGGGGAACACCGGGGAGCTGTTTTTT. Translating it yields CASSFDRTGGNTGELFF.

The chain recombines TRBV5-1 with TRBJ2-5, with a weak D call TRBD2 (5 bases). CDR3 length: 14 residues. V lost 0 bases to trimming and J lost 4 bases, with 10 bases between them. In germline, CDR1 is SGHRS, CDR2 YFSETQ. The CDR3 nucleotides read TGCGCCAGCAGCTTGGGCGGAGGTAGAGAGACCCAGTACTTC. Its protein is CASSLGGGRETQYF.